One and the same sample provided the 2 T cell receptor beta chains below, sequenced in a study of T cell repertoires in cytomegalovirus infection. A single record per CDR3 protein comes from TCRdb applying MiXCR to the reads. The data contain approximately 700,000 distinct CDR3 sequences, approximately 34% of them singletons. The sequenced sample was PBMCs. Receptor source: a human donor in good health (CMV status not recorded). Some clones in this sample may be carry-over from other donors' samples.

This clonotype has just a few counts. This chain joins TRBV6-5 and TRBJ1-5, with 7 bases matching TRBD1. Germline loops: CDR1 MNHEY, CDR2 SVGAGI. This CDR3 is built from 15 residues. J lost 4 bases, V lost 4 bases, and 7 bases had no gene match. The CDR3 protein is CASSSAGTANQPQHF. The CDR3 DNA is TGTGCCAGCAGTTCCGCCGGGACAGCGAATCAGCCCCAGCATTTT.

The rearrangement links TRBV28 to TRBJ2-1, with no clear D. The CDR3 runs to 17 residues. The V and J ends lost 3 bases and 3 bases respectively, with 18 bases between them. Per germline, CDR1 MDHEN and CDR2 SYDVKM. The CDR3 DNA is TGTGCCAGCAGTTTCTGGCGGCGACCTGATTTCTACAATGAGCAGTTCTTC. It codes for CASSFWRRPDFYNEQFF.